This T cell receptor (beta chain) derives from a study of identical twins. General observations from the study: Recombination models fit unrelated individuals' TCR alpha sharing but underestimated twins'. Beta clonotypes that were abundant in cord blood contained fewer insertions, a pattern absent from memory repertoires.

Worth noting for this clonotype: No antigen is known for it.

In TCRdb, the 5' RACE reads were re-called with MiXCR into one record per CDR3 protein. The table lists some 1,600,000 distinct CDR3 sequences, about 32% of them singletons. This CDR3 is 14 amino acids long. Germline CDR1 is SEHNR and CDR2 is FQNEAQ (reference sequence). Trimming removed 4 bases at V and 2 bases at J, with 12 bases between. This chain joins TRBV7-9 and TRBJ2-7; possible D gene TRBD1, 6 bases. Sequencing used cord blood. The TCR sequence derives from a newborn girl in good health. The CDR3 bases are TGTGCCAGCAGCTCACGACAGGCCGCCTACGAGCAGTACTTC. This translates into CASSSRQAAYEQYF.